This T cell receptor beta chain derives from a study of graft-versus-host responses after intestinal transplantation. Processing released intraepithelial and lamina propria lymphocytes from the graft tissue. The CDR3 runs 14 residues. Between the trimmed V and J ends, which lost 7 bases and 2 bases, there was a span of 14 bases. Germline values: CDR1 SGHAT, CDR2 FQNNGV. Here immunoSEQ multiplex PCR was the method, and the copy in TCRdb shows in-frame clones only, minus some. This sample yields approximately 15,000 clones, of which 70% to 85% are seen a single time; 3% to 4.5% belongs to the top ten. This sequence originates from a human patient who received an intestinal transplant, so some T cells may come from the graft donor. The V and J genes are TRBV11-2 and TRBJ2-5; the D gene is possibly TRBD2 (6 bases). The sample consisted of ileum tissue, taken 14 days after transplant. CDR3: CASNGWGRQETQYF. The CDR3 nucleotides are TGTGCCAGCAATGGGTGGGGGAGGCAAGAGACCCAGTACTTC. Drawing the rest from reference TRBV11-2 and TRBJ2-5, the complete variable domain is EAGVAQSPRYKIIEKRQSVAFWCNPISGHATLYWYQQILGQGPKLLIQFQNNGVVDDSQLPKDRFSAERLKGVDSTLKIQPAKLEDSAVYLCASNGWGRQETQYFGPGTRLLVL.